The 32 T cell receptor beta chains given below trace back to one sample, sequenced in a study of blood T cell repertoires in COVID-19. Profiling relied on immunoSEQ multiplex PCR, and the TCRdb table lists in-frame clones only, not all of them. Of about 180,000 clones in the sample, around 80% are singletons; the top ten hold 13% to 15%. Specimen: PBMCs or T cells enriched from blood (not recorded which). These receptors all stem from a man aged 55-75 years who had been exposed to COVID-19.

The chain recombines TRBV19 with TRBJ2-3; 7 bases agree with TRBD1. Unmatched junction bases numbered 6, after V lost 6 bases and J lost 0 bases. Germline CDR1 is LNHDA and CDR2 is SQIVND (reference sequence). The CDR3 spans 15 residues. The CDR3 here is CASSTTGASTDTQYF. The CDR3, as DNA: TGTGCCAGTAGCACAACAGGGGCCAGCACAGATACGCAGTATTTT.

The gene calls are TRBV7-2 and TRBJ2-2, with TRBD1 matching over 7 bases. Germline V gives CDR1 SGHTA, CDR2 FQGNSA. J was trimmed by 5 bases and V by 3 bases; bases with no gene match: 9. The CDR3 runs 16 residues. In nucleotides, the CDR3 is TGTGCCAGCAGCTTCGACAGGGTTAAAATTACCGGGGAGCTGTTTTTT. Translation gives CASSFDRVKITGELFF.

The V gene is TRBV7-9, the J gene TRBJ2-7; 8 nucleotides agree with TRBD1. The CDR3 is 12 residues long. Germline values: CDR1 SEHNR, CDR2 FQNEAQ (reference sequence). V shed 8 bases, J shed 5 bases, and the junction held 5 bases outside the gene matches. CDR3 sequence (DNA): TGTGCCAGCGTCGCACAGGGGGACGAGCAGTACTTC. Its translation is CASVAQGDEQYF.

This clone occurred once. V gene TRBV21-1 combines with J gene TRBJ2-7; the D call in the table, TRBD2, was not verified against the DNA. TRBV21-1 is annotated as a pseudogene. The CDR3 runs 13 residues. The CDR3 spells CASSTSGKYEQYF. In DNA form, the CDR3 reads TGTGCCAGCAGCACGAGCGGGAAGTACGAGCAGTACTTC.

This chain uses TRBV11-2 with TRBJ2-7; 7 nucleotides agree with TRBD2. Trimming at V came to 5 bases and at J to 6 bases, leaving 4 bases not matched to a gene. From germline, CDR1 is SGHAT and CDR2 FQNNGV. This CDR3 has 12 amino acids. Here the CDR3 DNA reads TGTGCCAGCAGCGGGGGGGTAGTCGAGCAGTACTTC. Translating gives CASSGGVVEQYF.

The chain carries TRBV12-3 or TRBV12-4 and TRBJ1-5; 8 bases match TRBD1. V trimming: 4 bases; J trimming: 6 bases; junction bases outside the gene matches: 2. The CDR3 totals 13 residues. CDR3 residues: CASSYRGVQPQHF. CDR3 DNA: TGTGCCAGCAGTTACAGGGGGGTTCAGCCCCAGCATTTT.

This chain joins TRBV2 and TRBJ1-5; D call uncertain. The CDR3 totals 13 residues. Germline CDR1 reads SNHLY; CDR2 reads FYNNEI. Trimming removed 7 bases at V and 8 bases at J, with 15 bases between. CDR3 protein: CASIRGRREPQHF. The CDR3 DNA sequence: TGTGCCAGCATCCGCGGGCGCCGAGAGCCCCAGCATTTT.

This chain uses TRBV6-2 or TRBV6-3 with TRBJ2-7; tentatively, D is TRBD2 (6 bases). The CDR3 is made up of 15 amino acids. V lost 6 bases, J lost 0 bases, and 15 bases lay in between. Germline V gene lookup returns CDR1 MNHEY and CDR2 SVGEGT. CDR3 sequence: CASSLGTPSSYEQYF. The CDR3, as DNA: TGTGCCAGCAGCCTCGGGACTCCCAGCTCCTACGAGCAGTACTTC.

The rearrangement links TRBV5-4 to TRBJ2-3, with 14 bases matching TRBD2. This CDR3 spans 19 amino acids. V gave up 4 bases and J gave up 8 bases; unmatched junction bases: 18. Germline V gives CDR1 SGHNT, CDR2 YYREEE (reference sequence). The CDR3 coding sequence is TGTGCCAGCAGCCCGGGACTAGCGGGAGTAGGTACTATGTTGGGTACGCAGTATTTT. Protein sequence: CASSPGLAGVGTMLGTQYF.

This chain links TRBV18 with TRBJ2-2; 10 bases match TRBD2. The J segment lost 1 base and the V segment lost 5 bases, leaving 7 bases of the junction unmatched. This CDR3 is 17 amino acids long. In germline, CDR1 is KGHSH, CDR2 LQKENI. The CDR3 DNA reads TGTGCCAGCTCAGTCCTGAGCGGGAGGGAGAACACCGGGGAGCTGTTTTTT. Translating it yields CASSVLSGRENTGELFF.

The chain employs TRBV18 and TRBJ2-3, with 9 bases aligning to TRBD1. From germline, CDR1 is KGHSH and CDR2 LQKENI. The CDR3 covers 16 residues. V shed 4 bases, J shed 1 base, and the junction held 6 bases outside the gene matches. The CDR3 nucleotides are TGTGCCAGCTCACTAATGACAGGGGGACGCACAGATACGCAGTATTTT. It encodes CASSLMTGGRTDTQYF.

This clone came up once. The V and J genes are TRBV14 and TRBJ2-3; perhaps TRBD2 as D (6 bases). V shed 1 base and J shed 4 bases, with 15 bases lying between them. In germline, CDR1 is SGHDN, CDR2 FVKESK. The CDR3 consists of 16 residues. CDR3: CASSQVSGLLADTQYF. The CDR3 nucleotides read TGTGCCAGCAGCCAAGTATCCGGACTACTTGCAGATACGCAGTATTTT.

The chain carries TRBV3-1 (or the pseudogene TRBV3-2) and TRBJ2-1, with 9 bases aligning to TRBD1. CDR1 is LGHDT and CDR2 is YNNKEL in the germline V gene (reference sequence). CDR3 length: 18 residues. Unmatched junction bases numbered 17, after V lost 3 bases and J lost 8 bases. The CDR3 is CASSQSSWGTGNSYEQFF. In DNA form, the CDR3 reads TGTGCCAGCAGCCAGTCTTCTTGGGGGACAGGGAATTCCTATGAGCAGTTCTTC.

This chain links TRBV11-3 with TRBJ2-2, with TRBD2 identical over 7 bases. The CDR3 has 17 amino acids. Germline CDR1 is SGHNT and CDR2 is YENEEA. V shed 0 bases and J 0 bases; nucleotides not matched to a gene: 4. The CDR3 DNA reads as TGTGCCAGCAGCTTAGATCTGGGGGGGACGAACACCGGGGAGCTGTTTTTT. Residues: CASSLDLGGTNTGELFF. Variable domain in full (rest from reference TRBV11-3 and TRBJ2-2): EAGVVQSPRYKIIEKKQPVAFWCNPISGHNTLYWYLQNLGQGPELLIRYENEEAVDDSQLPKDRFSAERLKGVDSTLKIQPAELGDSAVYLCASSLDLGGTNTGELFFGEGSRLTVL.

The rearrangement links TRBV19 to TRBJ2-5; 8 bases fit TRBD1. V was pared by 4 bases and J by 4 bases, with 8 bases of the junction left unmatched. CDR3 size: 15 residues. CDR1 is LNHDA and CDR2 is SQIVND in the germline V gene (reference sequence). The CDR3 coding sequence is TGTGCCAGTAGTAAAGGACAGGGTCGGGCAGAGACCCAGTACTTC. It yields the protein CASSKGQGRAETQYF.

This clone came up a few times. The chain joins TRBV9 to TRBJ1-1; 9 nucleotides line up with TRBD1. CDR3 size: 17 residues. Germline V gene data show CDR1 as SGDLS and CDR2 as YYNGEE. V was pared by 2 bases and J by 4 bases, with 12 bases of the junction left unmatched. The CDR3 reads CASSVVGTGFGGTEAFF. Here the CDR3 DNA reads TGTGCCAGCAGCGTTGTCGGGACAGGGTTCGGAGGCACTGAAGCTTTCTTT.

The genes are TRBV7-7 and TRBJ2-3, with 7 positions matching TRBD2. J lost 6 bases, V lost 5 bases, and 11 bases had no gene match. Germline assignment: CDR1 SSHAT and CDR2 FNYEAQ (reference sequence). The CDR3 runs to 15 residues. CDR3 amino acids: CASSEGLAAADTQYF. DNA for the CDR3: TGTGCCAGCAGCGAGGGGCTAGCGGCAGCTGATACGCAGTATTTT.

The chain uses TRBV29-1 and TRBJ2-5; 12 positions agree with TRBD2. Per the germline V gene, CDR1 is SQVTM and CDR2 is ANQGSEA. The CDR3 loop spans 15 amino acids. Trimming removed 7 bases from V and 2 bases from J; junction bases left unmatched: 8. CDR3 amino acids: CSAGLAGFTQETQYF. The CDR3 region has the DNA TGCAGCGCAGGACTAGCGGGGTTTACACAAGAGACCCAGTACTTC.

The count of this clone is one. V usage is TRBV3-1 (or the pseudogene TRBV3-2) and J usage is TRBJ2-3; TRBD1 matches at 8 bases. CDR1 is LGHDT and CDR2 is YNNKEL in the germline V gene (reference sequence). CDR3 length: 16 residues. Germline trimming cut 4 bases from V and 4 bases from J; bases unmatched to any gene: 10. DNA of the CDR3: TGTGCCAGCAGCCTAACCCGGACAGGGTACTCAGATACGCAGTATTTT. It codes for CASSLTRTGYSDTQYF.

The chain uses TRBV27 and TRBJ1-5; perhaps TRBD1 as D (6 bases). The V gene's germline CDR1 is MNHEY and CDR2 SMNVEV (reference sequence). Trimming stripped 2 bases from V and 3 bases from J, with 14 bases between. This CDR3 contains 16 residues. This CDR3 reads CASSLGAGDPNQPQHF. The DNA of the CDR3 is TGTGCCAGCAGTTTAGGGGCAGGGGACCCCAATCAGCCCCAGCATTTT.

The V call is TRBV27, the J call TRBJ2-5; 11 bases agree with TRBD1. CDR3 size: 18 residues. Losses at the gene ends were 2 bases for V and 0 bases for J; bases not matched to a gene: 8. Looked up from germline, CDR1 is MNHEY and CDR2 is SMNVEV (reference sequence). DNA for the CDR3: TGTGCCAGCAGTTTACGGACAGGGGGCTTGGGGTACCAAGAGACCCAGTACTTC. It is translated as CASSLRTGGLGYQETQYF.

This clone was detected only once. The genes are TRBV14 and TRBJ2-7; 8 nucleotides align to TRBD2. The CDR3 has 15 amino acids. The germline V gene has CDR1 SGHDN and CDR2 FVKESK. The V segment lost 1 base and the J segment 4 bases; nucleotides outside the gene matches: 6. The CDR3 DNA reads TGTGCCAGCAGCCAAGCTCCGGGAGGGGTGTACGAGCAGTACTTC. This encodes CASSQAPGGVYEQYF.

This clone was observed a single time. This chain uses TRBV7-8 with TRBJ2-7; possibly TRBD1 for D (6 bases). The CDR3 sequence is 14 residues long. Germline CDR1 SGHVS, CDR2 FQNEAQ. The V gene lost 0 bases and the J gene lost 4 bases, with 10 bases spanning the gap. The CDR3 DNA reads TGTGCCAGCAGCTTAGCCCACAGGGATTACGAGCAGTACTTC. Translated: CASSLAHRDYEQYF.

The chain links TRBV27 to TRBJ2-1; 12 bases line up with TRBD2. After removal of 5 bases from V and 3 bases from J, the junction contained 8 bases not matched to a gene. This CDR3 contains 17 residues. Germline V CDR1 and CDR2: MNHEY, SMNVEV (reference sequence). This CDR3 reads CASSPYGLAGRYNEQFF. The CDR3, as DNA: TGTGCCAGCAGTCCGTACGGACTAGCGGGACGCTACAATGAGCAGTTCTTC.

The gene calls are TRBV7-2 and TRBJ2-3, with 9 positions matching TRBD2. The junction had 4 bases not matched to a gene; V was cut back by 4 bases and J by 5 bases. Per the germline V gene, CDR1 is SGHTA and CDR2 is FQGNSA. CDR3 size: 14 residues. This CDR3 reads CASSWGLAGDTQYF. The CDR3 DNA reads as TGTGCCAGCAGCTGGGGACTAGCTGGAGATACGCAGTATTTT. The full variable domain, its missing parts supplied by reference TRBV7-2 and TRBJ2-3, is GAGVSQSPSNKVTEKGKDVELRCDPISGHTALYWYRQSLGQGLEFLIYFQGNSAPDKSGLPSDRFSAERTGGSVSTLTIQRTQQEDSAVYLCASSWGLAGDTQYFGPGTRLTVL.

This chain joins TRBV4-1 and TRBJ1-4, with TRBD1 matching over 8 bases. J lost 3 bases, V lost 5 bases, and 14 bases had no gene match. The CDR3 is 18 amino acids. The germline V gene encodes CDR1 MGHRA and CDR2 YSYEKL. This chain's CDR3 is CASSMDRALFPANEKLFF. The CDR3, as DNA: TGCGCCAGCAGCATGGACAGGGCACTGTTTCCAGCTAATGAAAAACTGTTTTTT.

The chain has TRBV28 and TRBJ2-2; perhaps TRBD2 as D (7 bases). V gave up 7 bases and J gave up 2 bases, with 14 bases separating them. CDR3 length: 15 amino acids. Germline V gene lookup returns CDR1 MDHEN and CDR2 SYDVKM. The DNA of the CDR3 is TGTGCCAGCATTTCGGGGGGCCTAAACACCGGGGAGCTGTTTTTT. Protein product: CASISGGLNTGELFF.

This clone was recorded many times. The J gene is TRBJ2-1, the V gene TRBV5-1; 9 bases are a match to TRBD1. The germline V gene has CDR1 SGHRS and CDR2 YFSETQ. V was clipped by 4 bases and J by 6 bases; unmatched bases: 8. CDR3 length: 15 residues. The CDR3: CASSPRTGVFNEQFF. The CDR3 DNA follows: TGCGCCAGCAGCCCCCGGACAGGGGTCTTCAATGAGCAGTTCTTC.

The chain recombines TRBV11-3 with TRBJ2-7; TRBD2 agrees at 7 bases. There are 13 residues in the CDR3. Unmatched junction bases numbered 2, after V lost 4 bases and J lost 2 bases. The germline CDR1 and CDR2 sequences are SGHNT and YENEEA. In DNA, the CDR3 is TGTGCCAGCAGCTGGGGGACTACCTACGAGCAGTACTTC. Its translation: CASSWGTTYEQYF.

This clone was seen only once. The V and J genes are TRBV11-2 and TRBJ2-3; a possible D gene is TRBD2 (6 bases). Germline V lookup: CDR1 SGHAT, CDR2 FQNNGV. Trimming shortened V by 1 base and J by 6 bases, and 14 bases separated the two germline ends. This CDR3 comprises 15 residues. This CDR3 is CASSLGGDAADTQYF. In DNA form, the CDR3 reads TGTGCCAGCAGCTTAGGGGGGGACGCCGCGGATACGCAGTATTTT.

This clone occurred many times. The CDR3 sequence: CASKRESSYEQYF. CDR3 coding DNA: TGTGCCAGCAAGCGCGAGAGCTCCTACGAGCAGTACTTC. The chain couples TRBV25-1 to TRBJ2-7; D is ambiguous. Trimming removed 7 bases at V and 0 bases at J, with 10 bases between. The CDR3 runs to 13 residues. Germline CDR1 reads MGHDK; CDR2 reads SYGVNS.

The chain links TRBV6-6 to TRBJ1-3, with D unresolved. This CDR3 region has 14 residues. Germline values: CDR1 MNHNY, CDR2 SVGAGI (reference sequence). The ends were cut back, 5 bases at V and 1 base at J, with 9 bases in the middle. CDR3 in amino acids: CASSLPSSGNTIYF. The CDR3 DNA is TGTGCCAGCAGTCTCCCCTCTTCTGGAAACACCATATATTTT.